This is a list of T cell receptor beta chains from one sample in a study of blood T cells in healthy people across ages. TCRdb independently ran MiXCR on the 5' RACE reads; one entry per CDR3 protein. Of roughly 1,300,000 distinct CDR3 sequences listed, 45% to 70% are singletons. Sequencing used blood. These receptors came from a man between 18 and 29 years old in good health. Both conserved end residues are part of each CDR3. The D gene is left open where the match is weak. Rows give clone size only sometimes, using once, few, many, or a class for an expanded clone.

size	length	D	V	J	DNA	CDR3
many	11	NA	TRBV12-3/TRBV12-4	TRBJ2-5	TGTGCCAGCGCCATTCAAGAGACCCAGTACTTC	CASAIQETQYF
NA	10	NA	TRBV20-1	TRBJ2-5	TGCAGTGCTAATAGCCCGACCCAGTACTTC	CSANSPTQYF
few	15	TRBD2	TRBV6-6	TRBJ2-5	TGTGCCAGCAGATTACTAGCGGGAGGTGCAGAGACCCAGTACTTC	CASRLLAGGAETQYF
NA	14	NA	TRBV7-2	TRBJ2-5	TGTGCCAGCAGCCCCTGGGGTTTCCAAGAGACCCAGTACTTC	CASSPWGFQETQYF
NA	15	NA	TRBV4-1	TRBJ2-5	TGCGCCAGCAGCCAAGAGAGGGTGCCCCAAGAGACCCAGTACTTC	CASSQERVPQETQYF
once	16	NA	TRBV5-5	TRBJ2-3	TGTGCCAGCAGCGCATCGGGGGGCCACAGCACAGATACGCAGTATTTT	CASSASGGHSTDTQYF
NA	15	NA	TRBV4-1	TRBJ1-1	TGCGCCAGCAGCCCTCAGGGGTCTAGGAACACTGAAGCTTTCTTT	CASSPQGSRNTEAFF
NA	16	NA	TRBV7-2	TRBJ2-3	TGTGCCAGCAGCTTAGCCGGGACATACAGCACAGATACGCAGTATTTT	CASSLAGTYSTDTQYF
NA	15	TRBD1	TRBV28	TRBJ2-7	TGTGCCAGCAGAGCGACAGGGGGCGCGTCCTACGAGCAGTACTTC	CASRATGGASYEQYF
few	13	NA	TRBV29-1	TRBJ2-7	TGCAGCGTTGGGTCCAAGAGCTCCTACGAGCAGTACTTC	CSVGSKSSYEQYF
NA	15	TRBD2	TRBV20-1	TRBJ2-1	TGCAGTGCAGAAACCGGGACTAGGGTATACAATGAGCAGTTCTTC	CSAETGTRVYNEQFF
few	12	TRBD1	TRBV30	TRBJ2-7	TGTGCCTGGAACAGGGGCCTGTACGAGCAGTACTTC	CAWNRGLYEQYF
few	13	NA	TRBV2	TRBJ2-2	TGTGCCAGCAGTAGCCAGGGGATCGGGGAGCTGTTTTTT	CASSSQGIGELFF
NA	14	NA	TRBV4-2	TRBJ1-5	TGTGCCAGCAGCTCCGATGAGGGCAATCGGCCCCGGCATTTT	CASSSDEGNRPRHF
NA	16	NA	TRBV25-1	TRBJ2-3	TGTGCCAGCAGTGTCAACTCCGCTCCTCCGGGGGATACGCAGTATTTT	CASSVNSAPPGDTQYF
NA	14	NA	TRBV29-1	TRBJ1-1	TGCAGCGGACACCCTACAGGGCCGAACACTGAAGCTTTCTTT	CSGHPTGPNTEAFF
NA	15	NA	TRBV25-1	TRBJ2-5	TGTGCCAGCAGTGAGAGTCTAGGTTTCCAAGAGACCCAGTACTTC	CASSESLGFQETQYF
few	18	NA	TRBV2	TRBJ2-1	TGTGCCAGCAGTGCCCTTTCGGTAGGCGGGATAGGCTACAATGAGCAGTTCTTC	CASSALSVGGIGYNEQFF
NA	13	NA	TRBV6-5	TRBJ2-3	TGTGCCAGCAGTTACCCCTCGACAGATACGCAGTATTTT	CASSYPSTDTQYF
NA	14	NA	TRBV24-1	TRBJ2-1	TGTGCCACCAGTGATTTATTAGCTACCGGTGAGCAGTTCTTC	CATSDLLATGEQFF
NA	15	TRBD1	TRBV12-3/TRBV12-4	TRBJ2-7	TGTGCCAGCAGTCCCGGACAGGGCCCCTCCTACGAGCAGTACTTC	CASSPGQGPSYEQYF
few	15	NA	TRBV10-3	TRBJ2-3	TGTGCCATCGGACTACCGGGACACAGCACAGATACGCAGTATTTT	CAIGLPGHSTDTQYF
NA	15	NA	TRBV20-1	TRBJ1-4	TGCAGTGCTAGAGTTGTCAGGCCCCTCGGGGAAAAACTGTTTTTT	CSARVVRPLGEKLFF
NA	16	TRBD1	TRBV20-1	TRBJ2-3	TGCAGTGCTAGAGATGTAGGGGACAGGGGAACAGATACGCAGTATTTT	CSARDVGDRGTDTQYF
NA	15	NA	TRBV27	TRBJ2-7	TGTGCCAGCAGTTCGGCGCTAATGAGCTCCTACGAGCAGTACTTC	CASSSALMSSYEQYF
once	14	NA	TRBV27	TRBJ2-1	TGTGCCAGCAGTTTCGTGGGGGAGTACAATGAGCAGTTCTTC	CASSFVGEYNEQFF
few	15	TRBD2	TRBV5-1	TRBJ2-5	TGCGCCAGCAGCTTGGGACTAGCGGGGTCCGAGACCCAGTACTTC	CASSLGLAGSETQYF
few	15	NA	TRBV7-9	TRBJ2-5	TGTGCCAGCAGCTTAGTCGGCTCGCCCTACAATGAGCAGTACTTC	CASSLVGSPYNEQYF
NA	15	NA	TRBV10-3	TRBJ2-1	TGTGCCATCAGGAATAGCGGAAGCTCCTACAATGAGCAGTTCTTC	CAIRNSGSSYNEQFF
NA	13	TRBD1	TRBV12-3/TRBV12-4	TRBJ2-7	TGTGCCAGCAGTTTGACAGGGGGAAAGCCTCAGTACTTC	CASSLTGGKPQYF
few	14	TRBD1	TRBV12-5	TRBJ1-1	TGTGCTAGTGGTTTGGCGGACAGGGACACTGAAGCTTTCTTT	CASGLADRDTEAFF
NA	13	NA	TRBV20-1	TRBJ2-4	TGCAGTGCTAGAGTTGCCGGGGGAAACATTCAGTACTTC	CSARVAGGNIQYF
NA	15	TRBD2	TRBV20-1	TRBJ2-1	TGCAGTGCTATCCTGACTAGCGGGCGCTACAATGAGCAGTTCTTC	CSAILTSGRYNEQFF
NA	15	NA	TRBV27	TRBJ1-6	TGTGCCAGCAGTTTATCGGGGGATTCTAATTCACCCCTCCACTTT	CASSLSGDSNSPLHF
NA	16	TRBD2	TRBV11-2	TRBJ2-1	TGTGCCAGCAGCACACGCCTAGCGGGGGTAGGTAATGAGCAGTTCTTC	CASSTRLAGVGNEQFF
NA	17	TRBD2	TRBV6-6	TRBJ2-1	TGTGCCAGCAGTTACTCGGGCGGGAGAGTCCCTTACAATGAGCAGTTCTTC	CASSYSGGRVPYNEQFF
NA	12	NA	TRBV6-5	TRBJ1-1	TGTGCCAGCATCAGTACGAACACTGAAGCTTTCTTT	CASISTNTEAFF
NA	17	NA	TRBV6-1	TRBJ1-1	TGTGCCAGCATCTTCGGCGGACCCTCTGATTATAACACTGAAGCTTTCTTT	CASIFGGPSDYNTEAFF
NA	13	NA	TRBV10-3	TRBJ1-5	TGTGCCATCAGGGGGGACCAAAATCAGCCCCAGCATTTT	CAIRGDQNQPQHF
NA	16	TRBD2	TRBV10-2	TRBJ2-1	TGCGCCAGCAGAGTTCGACTAGCGGGAGTGGGAGAGACCCAGTTCTTC	CASRVRLAGVGETQFF
NA	11	NA	TRBV10-3	TRBJ2-3	TGTGCCATCGGAAACACAGATACGCAGTATTTT	CAIGNTDTQYF
NA	12	NA	TRBV20-1	TRBJ1-2	TGCAGTGCTGATGGGACGCAGTATGGCTACACCTTC	CSADGTQYGYTF
NA	14	NA	TRBV14	TRBJ2-2	TGTGCCAGCAGCCAAGGACATTTCACCGGGGAGCTGTTTTTT	CASSQGHFTGELFF
many	13	NA	TRBV5-1	TRBJ2-1	TGCGCCAGCAGCCCTGACAGGTACAATGAGCAGTTCTTC	CASSPDRYNEQFF
NA	15	TRBD2	TRBV12-3/TRBV12-4	TRBJ2-3	TGTGCCAGCAGTTTGCGAGCGGGGGGGCTAGATACGCAGTATTTT	CASSLRAGGLDTQYF
once	12	TRBD2	TRBV20-1	TRBJ2-1	TGCAGTGTTACGGGGGGTGGGAATGAGCAGTTCTTC	CSVTGGGNEQFF
NA	18	TRBD2	TRBV4-1	TRBJ2-2	TGCGCCAGCAGCCAATACTTCCGCGGGAGGGCCAACACCGGGGAGCTGTTTTTT	CASSQYFRGRANTGELFF